This is a list of T cell receptor beta chains from one sample in a study of blood T cells in healthy people across ages. Each CDR3 protein gets one entry after TCRdb re-called the 5' RACE reads with MiXCR. The repertoire holds 1.4 million to 1.5 million distinct CDR3 sequences, with 42% as singletons. Sequencing input: blood. The receptors shown here come from a woman between 18 and 30 years old in good health. Each CDR3 is given with its conserved first and last residue. Fields, in order: D gene, V gene, clone size, J gene, CDR3 length, CDR3 protein. D genes are given only for firm matches. Size is omitted from some rows. Given values are once, few, many or a class for expanded clones.

D gene: TRBD1
V gene: TRBV25-1
clone size: -
J gene: TRBJ2-1
CDR3 length: 17
CDR3 protein: CASSDSPGQGNLNEQFF

D gene: TRBD1
V gene: TRBV24-1
clone size: -
J gene: TRBJ2-1
CDR3 length: 13
CDR3 protein: CATSDTGGGEQFF

D gene: -
V gene: TRBV4-1
clone size: few
J gene: TRBJ2-5
CDR3 length: 16
CDR3 protein: CASSHKGPGGQETQYF

D gene: -
V gene: TRBV3-1
clone size: once
J gene: TRBJ1-1
CDR3 length: 15
CDR3 protein: CASSQELDIKWKAFF

D gene: -
V gene: TRBV5-1
clone size: many
J gene: TRBJ2-7
CDR3 length: 15
CDR3 protein: CASSLGGTSSYEQYF

D gene: -
V gene: TRBV20-1
clone size: -
J gene: TRBJ1-4
CDR3 length: 16
CDR3 protein: CSARDISLDSSEKLFF

D gene: -
V gene: TRBV9
clone size: few
J gene: TRBJ1-2
CDR3 length: 14
CDR3 protein: CASSPSGMFYGYTF

D gene: -
V gene: TRBV6-1
clone size: -
J gene: TRBJ2-7
CDR3 length: 14
CDR3 protein: CVSHKKDGSYEQYF

D gene: TRBD1
V gene: TRBV6-1
clone size: few
J gene: TRBJ2-3
CDR3 length: 17
CDR3 protein: CASSELVAGGWTDTQYF

D gene: -
V gene: TRBV30
clone size: few
J gene: TRBJ2-7
CDR3 length: 14
CDR3 protein: CAWSGPPRAYEQYF

D gene: -
V gene: TRBV18
clone size: -
J gene: TRBJ1-5
CDR3 length: 15
CDR3 protein: CASSPEGGVNQPQHF

D gene: TRBD2
V gene: TRBV7-2
clone size: -
J gene: TRBJ2-1
CDR3 length: 17
CDR3 protein: CASSLGRTSGRANEQFF

D gene: -
V gene: TRBV13
clone size: once
J gene: TRBJ2-3
CDR3 length: 13
CDR3 protein: CASTGDQGDTQYF

D gene: -
V gene: TRBV7-6
clone size: -
J gene: TRBJ2-7
CDR3 length: 15
CDR3 protein: CASSLARVGTYEQYF

D gene: -
V gene: TRBV9
clone size: -
J gene: -
CDR3 length: 17
CDR3 protein: CSSSVKYSPSSYNEQYF

D gene: -
V gene: TRBV7-2
clone size: -
J gene: TRBJ2-7
CDR3 length: 12
CDR3 protein: CASSRSFYEQYF

D gene: TRBD2
V gene: TRBV27
clone size: -
J gene: -
CDR3 length: 15
CDR3 protein: CASSLLAGVGYEQYF

D gene: -
V gene: TRBV18
clone size: few
J gene: TRBJ1-1
CDR3 length: 14
CDR3 protein: CASSSLAGDTEAFF

D gene: TRBD1
V gene: TRBV20-1
clone size: -
J gene: TRBJ1-6
CDR3 length: 16
CDR3 protein: CSARGDREPYNSPLHF

D gene: -
V gene: TRBV2
clone size: -
J gene: TRBJ2-3
CDR3 length: 18
CDR3 protein: CASSEVAGLTISTDTQYF

D gene: TRBD1
V gene: TRBV25-1
clone size: -
J gene: TRBJ2-7
CDR3 length: 13
CDR3 protein: CASSCRTGYEQYF

D gene: -
V gene: TRBV7-2
clone size: few
J gene: TRBJ2-1
CDR3 length: 15
CDR3 protein: CASSPPRRTYNEQFF

D gene: -
V gene: TRBV24-1
clone size: -
J gene: TRBJ2-5
CDR3 length: 14
CDR3 protein: CATSAGPPPGEQYF

D gene: -
V gene: TRBV10-2
clone size: -
J gene: TRBJ2-7
CDR3 length: 16
CDR3 protein: CASSGGLGGQTYEQYF

D gene: -
V gene: TRBV6-5
clone size: -
J gene: TRBJ2-3
CDR3 length: 20
CDR3 protein: CASSYRINRDQEQYLYTQYF

D gene: -
V gene: TRBV27
clone size: once
J gene: TRBJ1-6
CDR3 length: 14
CDR3 protein: CASSRQEGGSPLHF

D gene: TRBD1
V gene: TRBV11-2
clone size: few
J gene: TRBJ2-7
CDR3 length: 15
CDR3 protein: CASSDPTGGHYEQYF

D gene: TRBD2
V gene: TRBV6-6
clone size: -
J gene: TRBJ2-5
CDR3 length: 15
CDR3 protein: CASRTSGHYQETQYF

D gene: TRBD1
V gene: TRBV12-3/TRBV12-4
clone size: -
J gene: TRBJ1-4
CDR3 length: 15
CDR3 protein: CASSFMGQGGEKLFF

D gene: -
V gene: TRBV9
clone size: few
J gene: TRBJ2-3
CDR3 length: 15
CDR3 protein: CASSAHVGGPDTQYF

D gene: TRBD2
V gene: TRBV6-2/TRBV6-3
clone size: -
J gene: TRBJ2-1
CDR3 length: 14
CDR3 protein: CASLTSGSYNEQFF

D gene: -
V gene: TRBV6-4
clone size: -
J gene: TRBJ1-1
CDR3 length: 15
CDR3 protein: CASSDSAFSHAEAFF

D gene: -
V gene: TRBV6-1
clone size: -
J gene: TRBJ1-1
CDR3 length: 13
CDR3 protein: CASSTGSDTEAFF

D gene: -
V gene: TRBV5-1
clone size: -
J gene: TRBJ2-1
CDR3 length: 14
CDR3 protein: CASNPGGLHNEQFF

D gene: -
V gene: TRBV10-1
clone size: -
J gene: TRBJ2-6
CDR3 length: 13
CDR3 protein: CASASPGANVLTF

D gene: -
V gene: TRBV6-1
clone size: -
J gene: TRBJ2-7
CDR3 length: 14
CDR3 protein: CASSEGDTSYEQYF

D gene: -
V gene: TRBV9
clone size: once
J gene: TRBJ2-1
CDR3 length: 15
CDR3 protein: CASSVMTGTYNEQFF

D gene: -
V gene: TRBV7-9
clone size: few
J gene: TRBJ2-3
CDR3 length: 15
CDR3 protein: CASSLTGGESNTQYF

D gene: TRBD2
V gene: TRBV12-3/TRBV12-4
clone size: few
J gene: TRBJ2-3
CDR3 length: 14
CDR3 protein: CASRPGGASDTQYF

D gene: -
V gene: TRBV3-1
clone size: -
J gene: TRBJ2-7
CDR3 length: 14
CDR3 protein: CASSLGRLAYEQYF

D gene: -
V gene: TRBV27
clone size: -
J gene: TRBJ2-7
CDR3 length: 14
CDR3 protein: CASSSGPMPYEQYF

D gene: -
V gene: TRBV29-1
clone size: -
J gene: TRBJ1-2
CDR3 length: 13
CDR3 protein: CSVPETANYGYTF

D gene: -
V gene: TRBV5-1
clone size: few
J gene: TRBJ2-1
CDR3 length: 15
CDR3 protein: CASADPGQGINEQFF

D gene: -
V gene: TRBV5-1
clone size: few
J gene: TRBJ1-5
CDR3 length: 16
CDR3 protein: CASSPGWGDSNQPQHF

D gene: -
V gene: TRBV28
clone size: -
J gene: TRBJ1-1
CDR3 length: 13
CDR3 protein: CASIFGGGTEAFF

D gene: -
V gene: TRBV12-5
clone size: few
J gene: TRBJ2-6
CDR3 length: 14
CDR3 protein: CASASDAGANVLTF

D gene: TRBD2
V gene: TRBV20-1
clone size: few
J gene: TRBJ2-1
CDR3 length: 18
CDR3 protein: CSARTSGILSSSYNEQFF

D gene: -
V gene: TRBV4-2
clone size: -
J gene: TRBJ1-2
CDR3 length: 15
CDR3 protein: CASSQDLGKLYGYTF

D gene: -
V gene: TRBV18
clone size: -
J gene: TRBJ2-3
CDR3 length: 15
CDR3 protein: CASSPKLESTDTQYF

D gene: -
V gene: TRBV12-3/TRBV12-4
clone size: -
J gene: TRBJ1-1
CDR3 length: 14
CDR3 protein: CASSFGAVNTEAFF

D gene: -
V gene: TRBV7-2
clone size: many
J gene: TRBJ2-7
CDR3 length: 12
CDR3 protein: CASSENSYEQYF

D gene: -
V gene: TRBV9
clone size: few
J gene: TRBJ1-6
CDR3 length: 13
CDR3 protein: CASSDRENSPLHF

D gene: -
V gene: TRBV3-1
clone size: -
J gene: TRBJ2-1
CDR3 length: 17
CDR3 protein: CASSHGRWGRSYNEQFF

D gene: -
V gene: TRBV20-1
clone size: -
J gene: TRBJ1-1
CDR3 length: 13
CDR3 protein: CSASRGGRTEAFF

D gene: -
V gene: TRBV3-1
clone size: -
J gene: TRBJ2-1
CDR3 length: 13
CDR3 protein: CASSQRAANEQFF

D gene: -
V gene: TRBV28
clone size: -
J gene: TRBJ1-5
CDR3 length: 16
CDR3 protein: CASSLPGPGGNQPQHF

D gene: -
V gene: TRBV6-5
clone size: -
J gene: TRBJ2-5
CDR3 length: 13
CDR3 protein: CASSLPNNNEQYF

D gene: -
V gene: TRBV14
clone size: -
J gene: TRBJ2-3
CDR3 length: 14
CDR3 protein: CASSQVTGGDAQYF